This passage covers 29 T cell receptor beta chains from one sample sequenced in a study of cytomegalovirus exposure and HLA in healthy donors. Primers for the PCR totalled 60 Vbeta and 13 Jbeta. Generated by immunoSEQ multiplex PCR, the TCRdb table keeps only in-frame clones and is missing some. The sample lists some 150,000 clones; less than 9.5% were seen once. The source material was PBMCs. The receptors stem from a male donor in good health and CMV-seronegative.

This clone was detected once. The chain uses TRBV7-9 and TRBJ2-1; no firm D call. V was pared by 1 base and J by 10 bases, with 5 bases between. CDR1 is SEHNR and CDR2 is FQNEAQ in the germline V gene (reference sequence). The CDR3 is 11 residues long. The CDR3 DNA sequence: TGTGCCAGCAGCTTAGTCCAGGAGCAGTTCTTC. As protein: CASSLVQEQFF.

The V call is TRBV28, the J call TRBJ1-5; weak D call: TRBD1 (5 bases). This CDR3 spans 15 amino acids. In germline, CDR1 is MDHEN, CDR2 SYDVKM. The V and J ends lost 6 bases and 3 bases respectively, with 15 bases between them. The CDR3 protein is CASRSQGAVNQPQHF. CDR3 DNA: TGTGCCAGCAGGTCCCAAGGGGCAGTCAATCAGCCCCAGCATTTT.

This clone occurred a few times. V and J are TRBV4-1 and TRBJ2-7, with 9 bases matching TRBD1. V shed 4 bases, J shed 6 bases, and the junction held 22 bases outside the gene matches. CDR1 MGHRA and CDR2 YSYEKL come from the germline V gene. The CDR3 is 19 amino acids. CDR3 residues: CASSREGTGTSLTAGEQYF. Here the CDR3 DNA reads TGCGCCAGCAGCCGAGAAGGGACAGGGACGAGTCTAACCGCGGGCGAGCAGTACTTC.

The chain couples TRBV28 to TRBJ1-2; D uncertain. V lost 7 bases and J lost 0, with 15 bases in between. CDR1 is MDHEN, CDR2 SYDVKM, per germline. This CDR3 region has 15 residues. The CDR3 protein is CASKAALEANYGYTF. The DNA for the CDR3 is TGTGCCAGCAAGGCTGCACTCGAGGCTAACTATGGCTACACCTTC.

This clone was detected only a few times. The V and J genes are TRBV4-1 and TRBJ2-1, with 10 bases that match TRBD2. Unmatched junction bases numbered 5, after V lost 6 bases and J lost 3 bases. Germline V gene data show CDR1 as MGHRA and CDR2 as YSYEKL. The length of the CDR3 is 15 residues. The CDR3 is CASRITSGDYNEQFF. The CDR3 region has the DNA TGCGCCAGCAGGATTACTAGCGGGGACTACAATGAGCAGTTCTTC.

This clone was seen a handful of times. The CDR3: CASSLTGGPEAFF. The DNA of the CDR3 is TGTGCCAGCAGTTTAACAGGCGGACCTGAAGCTTTCTTT. The rearrangement uses TRBV27 and TRBJ1-1; D is possibly TRBD1 (5 bases). CDR1 MNHEY and CDR2 SMNVEV come from the germline V gene (reference sequence). Trimming stripped 2 bases from V and 6 bases from J, with 10 bases between. The CDR3 runs to 13 residues.

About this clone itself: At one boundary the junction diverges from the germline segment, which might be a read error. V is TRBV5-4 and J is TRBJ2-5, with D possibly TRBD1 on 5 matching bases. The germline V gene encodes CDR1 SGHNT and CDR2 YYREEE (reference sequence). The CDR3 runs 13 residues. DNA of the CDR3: TGTGCCGGCAGCCCCCAGGGCCAAGAGACCCAGTACTTC. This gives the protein CAGSPQGQETQYF.

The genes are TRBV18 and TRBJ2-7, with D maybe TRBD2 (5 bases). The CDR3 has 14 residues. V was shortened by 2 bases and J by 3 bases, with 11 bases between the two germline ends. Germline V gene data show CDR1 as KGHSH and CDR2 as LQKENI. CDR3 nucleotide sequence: TGTGCCAGCTCACCAGGAGGAAGTCGCTACGAGCAGTACTTC. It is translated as CASSPGGSRYEQYF.

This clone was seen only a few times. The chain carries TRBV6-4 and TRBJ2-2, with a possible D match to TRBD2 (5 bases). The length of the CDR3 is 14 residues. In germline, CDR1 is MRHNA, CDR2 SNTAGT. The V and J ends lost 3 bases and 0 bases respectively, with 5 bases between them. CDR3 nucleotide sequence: TGTGCCAGCAGTGAGAGGGCGAACACCGGGGAGCTGTTTTTT. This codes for CASSERANTGELFF.

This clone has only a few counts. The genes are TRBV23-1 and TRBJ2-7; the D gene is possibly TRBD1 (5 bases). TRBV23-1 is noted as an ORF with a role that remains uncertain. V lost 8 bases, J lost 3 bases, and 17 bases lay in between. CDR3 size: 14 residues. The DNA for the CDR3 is TGCGCCAGCGGGGCGGCCAGGGCGCTCTACGAGCAGTACTTC. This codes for CASGAARALYEQYF.

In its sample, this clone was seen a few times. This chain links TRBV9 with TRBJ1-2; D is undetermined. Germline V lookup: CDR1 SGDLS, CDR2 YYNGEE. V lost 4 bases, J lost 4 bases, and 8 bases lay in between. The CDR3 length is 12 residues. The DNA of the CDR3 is TGTGCCAGCAGCCCCAGCGGCTATGGCTACACCTTC. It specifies CASSPSGYGYTF.

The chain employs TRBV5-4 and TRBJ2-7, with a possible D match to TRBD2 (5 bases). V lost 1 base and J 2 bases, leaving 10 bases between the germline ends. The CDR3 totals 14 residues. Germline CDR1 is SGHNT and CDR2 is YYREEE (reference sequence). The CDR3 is CASSLKDSAYEQYF. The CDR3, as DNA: TGTGCCAGCAGCTTGAAGGACTCCGCCTACGAGCAGTACTTC.

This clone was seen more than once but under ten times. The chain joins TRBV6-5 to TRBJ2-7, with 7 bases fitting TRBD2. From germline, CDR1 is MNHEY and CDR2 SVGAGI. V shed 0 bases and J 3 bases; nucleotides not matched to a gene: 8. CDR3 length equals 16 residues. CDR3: CASSYSYSGTIYEQYF. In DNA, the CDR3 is TGTGCCAGCAGTTACTCGTATTCCGGGACTATCTACGAGCAGTACTTC.

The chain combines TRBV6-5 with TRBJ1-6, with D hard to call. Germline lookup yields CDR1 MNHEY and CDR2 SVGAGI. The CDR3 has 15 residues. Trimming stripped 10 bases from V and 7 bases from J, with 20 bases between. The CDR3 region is CATGAIDPTNSPLHF. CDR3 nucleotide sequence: TGTGCCACCGGAGCAATCGATCCCACGAATTCACCCCTCCACTTT.

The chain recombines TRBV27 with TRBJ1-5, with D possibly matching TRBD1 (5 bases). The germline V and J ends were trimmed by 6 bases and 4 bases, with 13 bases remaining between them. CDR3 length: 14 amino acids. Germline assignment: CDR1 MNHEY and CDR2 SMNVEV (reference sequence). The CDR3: CASSLTGLNQPQHF. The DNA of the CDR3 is TGTGCCAGCAGCTTAACAGGCTTAAATCAGCCCCAGCATTTT.

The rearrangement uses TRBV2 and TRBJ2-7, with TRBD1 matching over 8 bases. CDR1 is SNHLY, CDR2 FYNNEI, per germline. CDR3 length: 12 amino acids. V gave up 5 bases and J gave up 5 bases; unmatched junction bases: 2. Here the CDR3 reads CASSPQGDEQYF. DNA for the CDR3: TGTGCCAGCAGTCCACAGGGGGACGAGCAGTACTTC.

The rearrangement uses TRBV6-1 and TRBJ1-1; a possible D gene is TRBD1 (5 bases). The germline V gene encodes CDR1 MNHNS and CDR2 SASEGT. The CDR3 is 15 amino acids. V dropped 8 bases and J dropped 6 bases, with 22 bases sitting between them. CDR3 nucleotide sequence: TGTGCCAGCCTATCGAGGCGGGGCTTAGGGGCTGAAGCTTTCTTT. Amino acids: CASLSRRGLGAEAFF.

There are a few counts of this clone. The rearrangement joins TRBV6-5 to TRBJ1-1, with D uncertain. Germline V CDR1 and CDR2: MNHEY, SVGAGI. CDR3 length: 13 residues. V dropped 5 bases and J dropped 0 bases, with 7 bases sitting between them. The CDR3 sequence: CASSPYMNTEAFF. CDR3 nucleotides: TGTGCCAGCAGTCCCTATATGAACACTGAAGCTTTCTTT.

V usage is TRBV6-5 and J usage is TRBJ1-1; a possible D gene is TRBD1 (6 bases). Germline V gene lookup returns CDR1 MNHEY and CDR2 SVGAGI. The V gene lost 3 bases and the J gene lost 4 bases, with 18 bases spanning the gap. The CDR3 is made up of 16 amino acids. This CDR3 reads CASSYGGRGLGTEAFF. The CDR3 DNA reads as TGTGCCAGCAGTTATGGAGGCAGGGGATTGGGCACTGAAGCTTTCTTT.

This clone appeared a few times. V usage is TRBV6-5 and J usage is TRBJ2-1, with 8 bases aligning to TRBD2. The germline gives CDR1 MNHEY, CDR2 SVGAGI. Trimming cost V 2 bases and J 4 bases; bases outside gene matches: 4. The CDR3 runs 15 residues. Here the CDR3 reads CASSYGSGGYNEQFF. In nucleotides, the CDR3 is TGTGCCAGCAGTTACGGGAGCGGGGGATACAATGAGCAGTTCTTC.

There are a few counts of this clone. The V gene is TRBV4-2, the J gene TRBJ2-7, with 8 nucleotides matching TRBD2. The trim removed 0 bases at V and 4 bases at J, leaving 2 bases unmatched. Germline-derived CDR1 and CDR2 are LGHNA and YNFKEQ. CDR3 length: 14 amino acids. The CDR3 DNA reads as TGTGCCAGCAGCCAAGAAACGGGGGGGTACGAGCAGTACTTC. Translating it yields CASSQETGGYEQYF.

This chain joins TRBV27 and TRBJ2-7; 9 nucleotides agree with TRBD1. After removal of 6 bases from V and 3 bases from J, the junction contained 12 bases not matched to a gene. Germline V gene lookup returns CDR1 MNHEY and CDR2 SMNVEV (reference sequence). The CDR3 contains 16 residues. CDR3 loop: CASSHRDRVTHYEQYF. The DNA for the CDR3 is TGTGCCAGCAGCCACCGGGACAGGGTTACTCACTACGAGCAGTACTTC.

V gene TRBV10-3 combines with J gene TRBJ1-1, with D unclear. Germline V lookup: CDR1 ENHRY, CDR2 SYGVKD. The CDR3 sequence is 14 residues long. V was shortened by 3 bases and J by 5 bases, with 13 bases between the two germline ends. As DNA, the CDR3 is TGTGCCATCAGTGATAAGGGAGCCGGGACTGAAGCTTTCTTT. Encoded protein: CAISDKGAGTEAFF.

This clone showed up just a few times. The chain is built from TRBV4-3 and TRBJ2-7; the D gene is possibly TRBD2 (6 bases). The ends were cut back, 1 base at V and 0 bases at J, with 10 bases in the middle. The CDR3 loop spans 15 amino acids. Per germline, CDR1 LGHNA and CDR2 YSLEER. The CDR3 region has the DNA TGCGCCAGCAGCCAAGCGGGGGATCTCTCCTACGAGCAGTACTTC. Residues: CASSQAGDLSYEQYF.

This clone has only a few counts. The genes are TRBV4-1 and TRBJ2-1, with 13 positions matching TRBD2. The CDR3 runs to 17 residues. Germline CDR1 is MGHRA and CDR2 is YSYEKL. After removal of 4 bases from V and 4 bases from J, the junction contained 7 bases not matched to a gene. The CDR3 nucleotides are TGCGCCAGCAGCCCTAGACTAGCGGGGGGAACATACAATGAGCAGTTCTTC. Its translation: CASSPRLAGGTYNEQFF.

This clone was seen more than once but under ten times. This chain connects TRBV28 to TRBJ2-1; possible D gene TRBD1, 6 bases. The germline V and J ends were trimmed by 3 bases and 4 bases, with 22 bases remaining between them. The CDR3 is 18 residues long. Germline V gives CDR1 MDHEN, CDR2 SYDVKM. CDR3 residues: CASSFPIDAKDSYNEQFF. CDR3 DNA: TGTGCCAGCAGTTTCCCGATCGATGCAAAGGACAGTTACAATGAGCAGTTCTTC.

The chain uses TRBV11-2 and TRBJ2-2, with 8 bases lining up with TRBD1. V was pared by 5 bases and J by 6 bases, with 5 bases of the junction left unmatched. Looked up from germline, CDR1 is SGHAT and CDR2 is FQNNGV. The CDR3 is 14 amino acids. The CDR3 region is CASSVGTGPGELFF. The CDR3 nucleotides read TGTGCCAGCAGCGTCGGGACAGGACCCGGGGAGCTGTTTTTT. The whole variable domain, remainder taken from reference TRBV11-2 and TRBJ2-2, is EAGVAQSPRYKIIEKRQSVAFWCNPISGHATLYWYQQILGQGPKLLIQFQNNGVVDDSQLPKDRFSAERLKGVDSTLKIQPAKLEDSAVYLCASSVGTGPGELFFGEGSRLTVL.

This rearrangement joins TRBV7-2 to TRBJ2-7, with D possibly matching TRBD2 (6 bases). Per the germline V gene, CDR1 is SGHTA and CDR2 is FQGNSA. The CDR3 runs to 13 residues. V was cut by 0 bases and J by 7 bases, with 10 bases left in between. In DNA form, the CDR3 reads TGTGCCAGCAGCTTAGCGACTAGTTGGGAGCAGTACTTC. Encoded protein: CASSLATSWEQYF.

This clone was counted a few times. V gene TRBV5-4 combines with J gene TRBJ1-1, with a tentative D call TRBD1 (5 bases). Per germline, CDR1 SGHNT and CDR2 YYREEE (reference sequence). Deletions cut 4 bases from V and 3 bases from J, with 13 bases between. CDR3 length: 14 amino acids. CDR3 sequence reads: CASSQPGTYTEAFF. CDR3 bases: TGTGCCAGCAGCCAGCCCGGGACTTACACTGAAGCTTTCTTT.